The clone carrying this TCR beta chain showed up just a few times. What it binds is not known. The sample belongs to a study of T cell repertoires in cytomegalovirus infection. Across the study: Selected CMV epitopes included recently identified HLA-C-restricted ones as well as well-studied HLA-B-restricted ones. The public TCR beta signatures pointed to both CMV infection and matching HLA type.

Each CDR3 protein gets one entry after TCRdb re-called the reads with MiXCR. The top ten clones hold 80% to 95% of a sample with approximately 73,000 distinct CDR3 sequences, around 37% of them seen once. Study-level results: The ex vivo response was dominated by HLA-C-restricted CMV-specific TCR beta clonotypes.

The origin of this receptor is a human donor in good health (CMV status not recorded). Some clones in this sample may be carry-over from other donors' samples. The material was CD8+ T cells from cultured PBMCs, obtained from culture after CMV antigen stimulation.

The CDR3 nucleotides are TGTGCCAGCAGTCACCAGGACAGCCTCCCATACACCGGGGAGCTGTTTTTT. Residues: CASSHQDSLPYTGELFF. The chain recombines TRBV7-9 with TRBJ2-2, with D possibly being TRBD1 (6 bases). The CDR3 contains 17 residues. Trimming removed 6 bases at V and 3 bases at J, with 20 bases between. Germline CDR1 is SEHNR and CDR2 is FQNEAQ (reference sequence).